Here is one TCR beta chain with its context. Antigen specificity is unknown. The data were taken from a study of T cell clones after liver transplantation. The method was immunoSEQ multiplex PCR; TCRdb's version includes in-frame clones alone and lacks a portion of them. The sample lists some 33,000 clones, around 94% occurring once. Study results and limitations: Small, mixed patient groups and varying post-transplant times limit these conclusions. Low donor cell numbers restricted donor-reactive repertoire measurement in two subjects.

The sample here was CD8+ T cells from blood, taken 12 months after liver transplant. The receptor was isolated from a human patient who received a liver transplant. Some of these T cells may belong to the graft donor.

CDR3 in DNA: TGTGCCAGCAGCTTCGAAGCAGGTGGCTACGAGCAGTACTTC. This encodes CASSFEAGGYEQYF. The V call is TRBV7-9, the J call TRBJ2-7; D not resolved. Trimming removed 3 bases at V and 3 bases at J, with 12 bases between. The CDR3 is 14 residues long. Germline CDR1 and CDR2: SEHNR and FQNEAQ (reference sequence).